These T cell receptor beta chains were read from a single sample in a study of blood T cell repertoires in COVID-19. The method was immunoSEQ multiplex PCR; TCRdb's version includes in-frame clones alone and lacks a portion of them. The sample has some 270,000 clones; around 90% are singletons. Sequencing was done on a sample of PBMCs or T cells enriched from blood (not recorded which). Receptors were obtained from a woman aged 25 to 39 with acute COVID-19. The CDR3 runs from the conserved cysteine through the conserved F or W. D genes are given only for firm matches. Not all rows give a size; the values are once, few, many and, for expanded clones, a class.

v_gene,abundance,d_gene,j_gene,CDR3nt,CDR3aa
TRBV7-3,few,-,TRBJ2-3,TGTGCCAGCAGCTTACGACTAGCAGGGGCAGATACGCAGTATTTT,CASSLRLAGADTQYF
TRBV27,-,-,TRBJ2-7,TGTGCCAGCAGTTTGAGGAGACAGGTCGACGAGCAGTACTTC,CASSLRRQVDEQYF
TRBV28,-,-,TRBJ2-5,TGTGCCAGCATTCCTGGAGCTTACCAAGAGACCCAGTACTTC,CASIPGAYQETQYF
TRBV15,-,-,TRBJ2-3,TGTGCCACCAGCCCTGGACCCAGGGTGACAGATACGCAGTATTTT,CATSPGPRVTDTQYF
TRBV27,once,TRBD2,TRBJ2-1,TGTGCCAGCAGTTTTGGGGGACTAGCGGGGAATGAGCAGTTCTTC,CASSFGGLAGNEQFF
TRBV30,-,TRBD1,TRBJ2-7,TGTGCCTGGCAACAGGGGTCCTACGAGCAGTACTTC,CAWQQGSYEQYF
TRBV5-1,-,-,TRBJ2-1,TGCGCCAGCAGCTTGGTAGGGTTTGGGAGCTCCTACAATGAGCAGTTCTTC,CASSLVGFGSSYNEQFF
TRBV11-2,-,TRBD2,TRBJ2-1,TGTGCCAGCAGCTTAGTAGGGACTAGCGACGAGCAGTTCTTC,CASSLVGTSDEQFF
TRBV27,-,TRBD2,TRBJ2-7,TGTGCCAGCACCAAGGGAGCGGGAGGGTACTACGAGCAGTACTTC,CASTKGAGGYYEQYF
TRBV3-1/TRBV3-2,once,TRBD1,TRBJ2-1,TGTGCCAGCAGCCAAGGGGACAGGAGGAATGAGCAGTTCTTC,CASSQGDRRNEQFF
TRBV4-3,-,TRBD1,TRBJ2-7,TGCGCCAGCAGCCAAGCCGGGACAGGGGGCTACGAGCAGTACTTC,CASSQAGTGGYEQYF
TRBV5-1,-,TRBD1,TRBJ1-2,TGCGCCAGCAGCGGACAGGGAGACTATGGCTACACCTTC,CASSGQGDYGYTF
TRBV29-1,-,TRBD1,TRBJ1-4,TGCAGCGTGAGGACAGGGGGTGTAACTAATGAAAAACTGTTTTTT,CSVRTGGVTNEKLFF
TRBV7-3,few,-,TRBJ1-1,TGTGCCAGCAGCGCCGGGTCGAACACTGAAGCTTTCTTT,CASSAGSNTEAFF